This entry lists 14 T cell receptor beta chains sequenced from one sample in a study of CD8 T cells in Susac syndrome. RNA amounts of roughly 0.5 to 1 ug underwent reverse transcription with random hexamers. TCRdb recomputed calls from the immunoSEQ multiplex PCR reads with MiXCR, one row per CDR3 protein. The sample lists approximately 150,000 distinct CDR3 sequences, 65% to 90% occurring once. The specimen sequenced was CD8+ T cells from PBMCs. The source of these receptors is a human donor with multiple sclerosis.

This clonotype has only one observation. The CDR3 here is CASSPPGTGGTEAFF. The DNA of the CDR3 is TGCGCCAGCAGCCCACCCGGGACAGGGGGCACTGAAGCTTTCTTT. The chain is built from TRBV4-1 and TRBJ1-1, with 11 bases matching TRBD1. CDR1 MGHRA and CDR2 YSYEKL come from the germline V gene. The J segment lost 4 bases and the V segment lost 4 bases, leaving 5 bases of the junction unmatched. The CDR3 runs to 15 residues.

This clonotype was seen a single time. CDR3 DNA sequence: TGTGCCAGCAGCTTGCACGGACAGGGGGCTTTTGACGAGCAGTACTTC. This sequence encodes CASSLHGQGAFDEQYF. The chain employs TRBV7-2 and TRBJ2-7, with 11 nucleotides matching TRBD1. V was clipped by 3 bases and J by 5 bases; unmatched bases: 9. The CDR3 extends over 16 amino acids. Germline lookup yields CDR1 SGHTA and CDR2 FQGNSA.

The CDR3 DNA reads as TGCGCCAGCAGCTTCTCTGGGCCTGAGGTGGCTGAAGCTTTCTTT. Translation: CASSFSGPEVAEAFF. This chain links TRBV5-1 with TRBJ1-1, with D unresolved. The CDR3 loop spans 15 amino acids. With 2 bases removed from V and 6 bases from J, the gap between germline ends came to 17 bases. The germline V gene encodes CDR1 SGHRS and CDR2 YFSETQ.

The gene calls are TRBV6-1 and TRBJ2-2; D might be TRBD2 (6 bases). V was cut by 3 bases and J by 4 bases, with 12 bases left in between. The CDR3 runs to 15 residues. In germline, CDR1 is MNHNS, CDR2 SASEGT. The chain's CDR3 is CASSEGDFSTGELFF. The DNA for the CDR3 is TGTGCCAGCAGTGAGGGGGACTTTTCCACCGGGGAGCTGTTTTTT.

CDR3 residues: CASKGSVGSYNEQFF. The CDR3 coding sequence is TGTGCCAGCAAGGGGAGTGTCGGCTCCTACAATGAGCAGTTCTTC. The gene calls are TRBV28 and TRBJ2-1; D assignment may be TRBD1 or TRBD2 (5 bases each). Trimming pared 7 bases from V and 0 bases from J, leaving 13 bases between. Looked up from germline, CDR1 is MDHEN and CDR2 is SYDVKM. This CDR3 spans 15 amino acids.

V gene TRBV12-3 or TRBV12-4 combines with J gene TRBJ2-5; 9 bases align to TRBD1. There are 13 residues in the CDR3. Losses at the gene ends were 6 bases for V and 4 bases for J; bases not matched to a gene: 3. CDR3 region: CASRETGGETQYF. CDR3 bases: TGTGCCAGCAGAGAGACAGGGGGAGAGACCCAGTACTTC.

The chain combines TRBV19 with TRBJ2-1; 9 nucleotides align to TRBD2. Per the germline V gene, CDR1 is LNHDA and CDR2 is SQIVND (reference sequence). The V segment lost 9 bases and the J segment 2 bases; nucleotides outside the gene matches: 2. CDR3 size: 13 residues. The CDR3 loop is CASQRGAYNEQFF. The DNA of the CDR3 is TGTGCCAGCCAGCGGGGGGCCTACAATGAGCAGTTCTTC.

This chain links TRBV4-1 with TRBJ1-4; TRBD1 matches at 12 bases. V lost 4 bases and J lost 5; bases outside the gene matches: 8. The CDR3 spans 17 residues. Germline V CDR1 and CDR2: MGHRA, YSYEKL. Here the CDR3 reads CASSPPGQGAENEKLFF. The CDR3 DNA reads TGCGCCAGCAGCCCGCCGGGACAGGGGGCTGAGAATGAAAAACTGTTTTTT.

The table lists this clonotype with a few counts. CDR3 nucleotides: TGTGCCAGCAGTCCAGGCATAGGGCCCGGGTACTTC. It encodes CASSPGIGPGYF. V and J are TRBV11-1 and TRBJ2-5, with D hard to call. Looked up from germline, CDR1 is SGHAT and CDR2 is FQDESV (reference sequence). Trimming took 6 bases from V and 13 from J, leaving 18 bases between them. This CDR3 comprises 12 residues.

The genes are TRBV12-3 or TRBV12-4 and TRBJ2-1; TRBD2 agrees at 7 bases. The CDR3 runs to 12 residues. V lost 0 bases to trimming and J lost 14 bases; unmatched junction nucleotides: 4. The CDR3 coding sequence is TGTGCCAGCAGTTTAGCGAGCGGGATTGAGTTCTTC. The encoded protein is CASSLASGIEFF.

The gene calls are TRBV11-2 and TRBJ1-1, with D possibly TRBD1 on 5 matching bases. The CDR3 has 12 amino acids. Looked up from germline, CDR1 is SGHAT and CDR2 is FQNNGV. The V and J ends lost 8 bases and 7 bases respectively, with 14 bases between them. CDR3 in amino acids: CASAGGAFEAFF. Here the CDR3 DNA reads TGTGCCAGCGCTGGAGGGGCTTTTGAAGCTTTCTTT.

The table lists this clonotype with a count of one. The chain links TRBV30 to TRBJ2-2; D uncertain. V was clipped by 2 bases and J by 1 base, with 5 bases between them. The CDR3 runs 13 residues. The germline CDR1 and CDR2 sequences are GTSNPN and SVGIG (reference sequence). The chain's CDR3 is CAWSLGNTGELFF. DNA for the CDR3: TGTGCCTGGAGTTTGGGGAACACCGGGGAGCTGTTTTTT.

The chain uses TRBV20-1 and TRBJ2-1; D is unclear. Trimming left V 3 bases short and J 2 bases short, with 17 bases between. This CDR3 is 16 amino acids long. The germline V gene has CDR1 DFQATT and CDR2 SNEGSKA (reference sequence). The CDR3 spells CSASDPPRPTYNEQFF. For the CDR3, the DNA is TGCAGTGCTAGTGATCCGCCGCGGCCCACCTACAATGAGCAGTTCTTC.

The J gene is TRBJ2-3, the V gene TRBV19; 10 nucleotides agree with TRBD2. V was pared by 0 bases and J by 2 bases, with 8 bases of the junction left unmatched. Germline V lookup: CDR1 LNHDA, CDR2 SQIVND (reference sequence). The CDR3 sequence is 18 residues long. The CDR3 protein is CASSIDSGLAVHTDTQYF. The CDR3 DNA follows: TGTGCCAGTAGTATAGACTCCGGACTAGCGGTCCACACAGATACGCAGTATTTT.